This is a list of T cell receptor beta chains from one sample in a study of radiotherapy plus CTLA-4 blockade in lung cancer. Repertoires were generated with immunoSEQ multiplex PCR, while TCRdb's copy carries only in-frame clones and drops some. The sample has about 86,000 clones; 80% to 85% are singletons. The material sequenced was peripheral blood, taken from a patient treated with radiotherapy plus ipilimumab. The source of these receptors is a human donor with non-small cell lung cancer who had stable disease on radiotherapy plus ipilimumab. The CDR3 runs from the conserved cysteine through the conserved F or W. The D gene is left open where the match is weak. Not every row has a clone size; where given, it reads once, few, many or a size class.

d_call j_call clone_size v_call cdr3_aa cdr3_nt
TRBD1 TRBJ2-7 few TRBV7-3 CASSLTGTGDYEQYF TGTGCCAGCAGCTTAACCGGGACAGGGGACTACGAGCAGTACTTC
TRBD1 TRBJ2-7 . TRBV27 CASSQLDRDRSYEQYF TGTGCCAGCAGCCAACTCGACAGGGATCGTTCCTACGAGCAGTACTTC
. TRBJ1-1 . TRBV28 CASSFQFRQEAFF TGTGCCAGCAGTTTCCAATTTCGACAGGAAGCTTTCTTT
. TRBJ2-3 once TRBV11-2 CASSVGSGTDTQYF TGTGCCAGCAGCGTTGGTAGCGGCACAGATACGCAGTATTTT
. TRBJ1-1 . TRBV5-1 CASSMVGGSTEAFF TGCGCCAGCAGCATGGTCGGGGGGTCCACTGAAGCTTTCTTT
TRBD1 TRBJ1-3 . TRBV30 CAWSVGTGGLNTIYF TGTGCCTGGAGTGTGGGGACAGGGGGCTTGAACACCATATATTTT
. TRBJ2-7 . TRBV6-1 CASSEIANWGEQYF TGTGCCAGCAGTGAAATCGCTAACTGGGGCGAGCAGTACTTC
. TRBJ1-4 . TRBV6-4 CASSDRFNEKLFF TGTGCCAGCAGTGACAGGTTTAATGAAAAACTGTTTTTT
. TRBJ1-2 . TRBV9 CASSSRGDF TGTGCCAGCAGCTCGAGGGGAGATTTC
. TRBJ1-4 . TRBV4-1 CASSQGPAGGGDEKLFF TGCGCCAGCAGCCAAGGTCCAGCGGGGGGAGGCGACGAAAAACTGTTTTTT